This TCR beta chain was sequenced in a study of tumor and adjacent non-tumor tissue in lung cancer. Study-wide points: Normal lung showed higher cumulative top 100 clone frequency than tumor.

With regard to this clonotype: Its antigen is unknown.

Germline CDR1 is ENHRY and CDR2 is SYGVKD. The CDR3 covers 14 residues. V lost 11 bases and J lost 7, with 21 bases in between. A modified ARM-PCR protocol with three rounds of nested PCR amplified TCRbeta. TCRdb passed the multiplex PCR reads through MiXCR, listing each CDR3 protein once. The repertoire includes tens of thousands of distinct CDR3 sequences, 76% of them detected once, and around two fifths sits in the top ten. The template was RNA from unsorted bulk tissue. More than 3 cm separated this lung sample from the edge of the tumor. Newly diagnosed lung cancer patients had thoracic surgery in China, August–November 2014, without prior chemotherapy.

The specimen was distant non-tumor lung tissue. V is TRBV10-3 and J is TRBJ2-1; possibly TRBD2 for D (6 bases). The receptor's source is a man between 65 and 85 years old with non-small cell lung cancer. The CDR3 protein is CAVKPVLAENEQFF. DNA for the CDR3: TGTGCCGTGAAACCGGTACTAGCAGAGAATGAGCAGTTCTTC.